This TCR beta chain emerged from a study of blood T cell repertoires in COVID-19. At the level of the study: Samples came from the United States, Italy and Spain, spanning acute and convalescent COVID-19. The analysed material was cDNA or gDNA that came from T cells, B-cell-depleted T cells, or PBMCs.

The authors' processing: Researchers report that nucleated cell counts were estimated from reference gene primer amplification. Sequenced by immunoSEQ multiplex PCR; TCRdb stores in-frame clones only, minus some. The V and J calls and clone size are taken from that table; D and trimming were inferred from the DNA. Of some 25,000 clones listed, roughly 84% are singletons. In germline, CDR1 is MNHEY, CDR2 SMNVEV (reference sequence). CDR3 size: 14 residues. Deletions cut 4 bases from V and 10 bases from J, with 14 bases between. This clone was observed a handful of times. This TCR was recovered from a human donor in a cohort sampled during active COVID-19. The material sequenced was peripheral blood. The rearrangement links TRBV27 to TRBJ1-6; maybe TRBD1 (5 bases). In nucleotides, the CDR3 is TGTGCCAGCAGTTCCTCGGGGGAGGGGTCACCCCTCCACTTT. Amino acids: CASSSSGEGSPLHF.